This entry lists 15 T cell receptor beta chains sequenced from one sample in a study of shared T cell receptors in the human thymus. The assay was immunoSEQ multiplex PCR, and TCRdb's table has in-frame clones only and misses some. The data show approximately 760,000 clones, 80% to 90% seen once. These records were also assigned to another study, of human thymus T cells.

Sequencing was performed on thymocytes. All receptors come from a girl in the first two years of life with a congenital heart defect.

The chain links TRBV5-6 to TRBJ1-3; 7 bases match TRBD1. With V trimmed by 1 base and J by 4 bases, 2 bases remained unmatched. The CDR3 is made up of 14 amino acids. CDR1 SGHDT and CDR2 YYEEEE come from the germline V gene. CDR3 loop: CASSLTGVGNTIYF. The CDR3 coding sequence is TGTGCCAGCAGCTTGACAGGGGTCGGAAACACCATATATTTT. Complete variable domain (other parts from reference TRBV5-6 and TRBJ1-3): DAGVTQSPTHLIKTRGQQVTLRCSPKSGHDTVSWYQQALGQGPQFIFQYYEEEERQRGNFPDRFSGHQFPNYSSELNVNALLLGDSALYLCASSLTGVGNTIYFGEGSWLTVV.

This clone occurred a few times. The chain carries TRBV12-5 and TRBJ1-1; no firm D call. Per germline, CDR1 LGHNT and CDR2 FRNRAP. The CDR3 has 12 amino acids. Deletions cut 9 bases from V and 6 bases from J, with 14 bases between. Written as DNA, the CDR3 is TGTGCTAGCTGCAAGATGGGCGCTGAAGCTTTCTTT. Protein sequence: CASCKMGAEAFF.

This clone was picked up a small number of times. The genes are TRBV4-2 and TRBJ1-6; no firm D call. With 5 bases removed from V and 5 bases from J, the gap between germline ends came to 10 bases. The germline V gene encodes CDR1 LGHNA and CDR2 YNFKEQ. The CDR3 runs 14 residues. The CDR3 DNA is TGTGCCAGCAGCGATGGCCGAAATAATTCACCCCTCCACTTT. Amino acid sequence: CASSDGRNNSPLHF.

J is TRBJ1-1 and V is TRBV29-1; D is possibly TRBD1 (6 bases). Trimming removed 4 bases from V and 6 bases from J, with 18 bases in between. CDR1 is SQVTM, CDR2 ANQGSEA, per germline. This CDR3 contains 14 residues. Here the CDR3 DNA reads TGCAGCGTTGGGGGGCCTCAAAGTCCCCCTGAAGCTTTCTTT. Encoded protein: CSVGGPQSPPEAFF.

The chain has TRBV4-1 and TRBJ1-2; D is undetermined. Germline CDR1 and CDR2: MGHRA and YSYEKL. The CDR3 extends over 15 amino acids. With 0 bases removed from V and 4 bases from J, the gap between germline ends came to 12 bases. The CDR3 here is CASSQDPGIGYGYTF. The CDR3, as DNA: TGCGCCAGCAGCCAAGATCCGGGGATTGGCTATGGCTACACCTTC.

This chain uses TRBV4-3 with TRBJ1-2; 11 nucleotides agree with TRBD1. V lost 0 bases, J lost 2 bases, and 17 bases stayed unmatched. The CDR3 extends over 21 amino acids. The germline gives CDR1 LGHNA, CDR2 YSLEER. The CDR3 sequence: CASSQDRTGGPLQLQNYGYTF. DNA of the CDR3: TGCGCCAGCAGCCAAGATAGGACAGGGGGCCCCCTCCAACTCCAGAACTATGGCTACACCTTC.

This clone was observed a single time. CDR3 in DNA: TGTGCCAGCAGTCTAGGACGGGAAGCCTACGAGCAGTACTTC. The encoded protein is CASSLGREAYEQYF. V is TRBV27 and J is TRBJ2-7; D is possibly TRBD2 (5 bases). Germline CDR1 and CDR2: MNHEY and SMNVEV (reference sequence). This CDR3 comprises 14 residues. Trimming took off 5 bases at V and 2 bases at J, with 13 bases between the two ends.

This clone was picked up a small number of times. The chain uses TRBV9 and TRBJ2-7, with 8 bases identical to TRBD1. The CDR3 is made up of 15 amino acids. The V gene end was trimmed by 4 bases and the J gene end by 5 bases; junction bases not matched to a gene: 11. CDR1 is SGDLS, CDR2 YYNGEE, per germline. The CDR3 DNA sequence: TGTGCCAGCAGCCCAGACAGGGGCTCAGTGAACGAGCAGTACTTC. Translating it yields CASSPDRGSVNEQYF.

This clone was picked up a small number of times. V and J are TRBV19 and TRBJ2-7, with TRBD1 matching over 8 bases. This CDR3 spans 14 amino acids. The germline V gene has CDR1 LNHDA and CDR2 SQIVND (reference sequence). Trimming removed 6 bases from V and 1 base from J; junction bases left unmatched: 5. The CDR3 loop reads CASRDRAFSYEQYF. The CDR3 DNA follows: TGTGCCAGTAGGGACAGGGCCTTTTCCTACGAGCAGTACTTC.

About this clone itself: Because it lacks the conserved phenylalanine or tryptophan at the end, this CDR3 is likely a read error. The DNA is left out, because the CDR3 cannot be placed on it with certainty; the CDR3 is given as TCRdb lists it. The chain joins TRBV29-1 to TRBJ1-1. CDR1 is SQVTM and CDR2 is ANQGSEA in the germline V gene. The CDR3 is 10 amino acids in total, end residues counted. CDR3 in amino acids: CSVERGLVSS.

The V and J genes are TRBV7-9 and TRBJ2-5; D perhaps matches TRBD1 (6 bases). This CDR3 is built from 15 residues. Germline loops: CDR1 SEHNR, CDR2 FQNEAQ (reference sequence). V lost 5 bases and J 4 bases, leaving 17 bases between the germline ends. The CDR3: CASSRGETGGETQYF. The DNA for the CDR3 is TGTGCCAGCAGCCGGGGAGAGACAGGAGGAGAGACCCAGTACTTC.

This rearrangement joins TRBV5-4 to TRBJ2-3; 8 bases are a match to TRBD2. Germline V gene sequence: CDR1 SGHNT, CDR2 YYREEE (reference sequence). The CDR3 is 15 residues long. Losses at the gene ends were 0 bases for V and 6 bases for J; bases not matched to a gene: 6. The CDR3 DNA reads TGTGCCAGCAGCTTGGCTGCGGGGGGCTGGGATACGCAGTATTTT. Its translation is CASSLAAGGWDTQYF.

The V and J genes are TRBV5-1 and TRBJ2-3; no clear D gene. Germline V gene sequence: CDR1 SGHRS, CDR2 YFSETQ. The CDR3 extends over 12 amino acids. V was trimmed by 3 bases and J by 2 bases, leaving 4 bases between them. CDR3 loop: CASSYNTDTQYF. CDR3 bases: TGCGCCAGCAGCTACAACACAGATACGCAGTATTTT.

The V and J genes are TRBV5-4 and TRBJ2-3; possibly TRBD1 for D (6 bases). This CDR3 is built from 15 residues. Germline CDR1 is SGHNT and CDR2 is YYREEE (reference sequence). With 1 base removed from V and 1 base from J, the gap between germline ends came to 10 bases. In DNA form, the CDR3 reads TGTGCCAGCAGCTTGCTGGGACACCGCACAGATACGCAGTATTTT. Its protein is CASSLLGHRTDTQYF.

This chain uses TRBV7-8 with TRBJ2-1; D unclear. The CDR3 sequence is 13 residues long. CDR1 SGHVS and CDR2 FQNEAQ come from the germline V gene. Trimming took off 0 bases at V and 5 bases at J, with 5 bases between the two ends. The CDR3 DNA sequence: TGTGCCAGCAGCTTAGCCCGCGACAATGAGCAGTTCTTC. The encoded protein is CASSLARDNEQFF.